The entry that follows covers one T cell receptor beta chain sequence. CDR1 SGHRS and CDR2 YFSETQ come from the germline V gene. This CDR3 has 15 amino acids. After removal of 4 bases from V and 4 bases from J, the junction contained 11 bases not matched to a gene. The data are from a study of blood T cells in healthy people across ages. Using a J-beta primer mix together with a sample-barcoded 5' primer, a second PCR was run for about 6 to 12 cycles. Each CDR3 protein is one row after TCRdb ran MiXCR on the 5' RACE reads. The repertoire holds hundreds of thousands of distinct CDR3 sequences, with more than 20% as singletons.

This sequence originates from a man in his 70s in good health. The genes are TRBV5-1 and TRBJ2-7; 7 bases line up with TRBD1. Sequenced: blood. The CDR3, as DNA: TGCGCCAGCAGCCCGGCACCAGGGGGTTTGTACGAGCAGTACTTC. It translates to CASSPAPGGLYEQYF.